This is a list of T cell receptor beta chains from one sample in a study of vaccination and CD4 T cells after COVID-19. Their antigen targets remain unknown. TCRdb ran MiXCR on the PCR reads and lists one entry per CDR3 protein. The sample shows fewer than 15,000 distinct CDR3 sequences, around 40% of them seen only once. The sample consisted of cultured CD4+ T cells from blood. Receptors originate from a human donor with COVID-19. Both conserved end residues are part of each CDR3. D genes are given only for firm matches. Size is stated for part of the rows, as once, few or many counts, or as a class when the clone is expanded.

J	V	D	size	CDR3	DNA
TRBJ2-3	TRBV30	NA	NA	CAWSVQVSTDTQYF	TGTGCCTGGAGTGTACAGGTTAGCACAGATACGCAGTATTTT
TRBJ1-2	TRBV25-1	TRBD1	NA	CASRGQGPYGYTF	TGTGCCAGCAGGGGACAGGGACCCTATGGCTACACCTTC
TRBJ2-3	TRBV5-6	NA	NA	CASSLTSTDTQYF	TGTGCCAGCAGCTTGACTAGCACAGATACGCAGTATTTT
TRBJ2-7	TRBV7-9	NA	few	CASSLGQPSYEQYF	TGTGCCAGCAGCCTCGGACAGCCCTCCTACGAGCAGTACTTC
TRBJ2-3	TRBV6-4	TRBD2	NA	CASSDSGGSVDTQYF	TGTGCCAGCAGTGACTCGGGGGGGTCCGTAGATACGCAGTATTTT
TRBJ1-5	TRBV20-1	NA	few	CSAREGGAGRDQPQHF	TGCAGTGCTAGAGAGGGAGGGGCAGGCCGGGATCAGCCCCAGCATTTT
TRBJ1-5	TRBV7-2	NA	NA	CASSATGRGNQPQHF	TGTGCCAGCAGCGCCACGGGGCGTGGCAATCAGCCCCAGCATTTT
TRBJ2-7	TRBV7-9	NA	NA	CASSLRGRGSYEQYF	TGTGCCAGCAGCTTAAGGGGCCGAGGTTCCTACGAGCAGTACTTC
TRBJ1-1	TRBV7-9	NA	NA	CAGVLVNTEAFF	TGTGCCGGGGTTTTGGTGAACACTGAAGCTTTCTTT
TRBJ1-5	TRBV4-3	NA	few	CASSPGHGLSPQHF	TGCGCCAGCAGCCCGGGACACGGGTTAAGCCCCCAGCATTTT
TRBJ2-1	TRBV7-2	TRBD2	NA	CASSSGLAGGGNNEQFF	TGTGCCAGCAGCTCTGGACTAGCGGGGGGCGGAAACAATGAGCAGTTCTTC
TRBJ1-2	TRBV6-2/TRBV6-3	NA	few	CASSYGRYPGYGYTF	TGTGCCAGCAGTTACGGTCGTTATCCAGGGTATGGCTACACCTTC
TRBJ2-7	TRBV19	TRBD2	NA	CASKSLAGGEQYF	TGTGCCAGTAAGAGCCTAGCGGGGGGGGAGCAGTACTTC
TRBJ1-5	TRBV27	TRBD1	few	CASSFRTGHQPQHF	TGTGCCAGCAGTTTTCGGACAGGACATCAGCCCCAGCATTTT
TRBJ2-1	TRBV20-1	TRBD2	once	CSARIAGYRNEQFF	TGCAGTGCTAGGATAGCGGGGTACAGGAATGAGCAGTTCTTC
TRBJ1-1	TRBV29-1	NA	NA	CSGRILNTEAFF	TGCAGCGGACGGATCCTGAACACTGAAGCTTTCTTT
TRBJ1-5	TRBV30	NA	few	CAWSTLDQPQHF	TGTGCCTGGAGTACGTTGGATCAGCCCCAGCATTTT
TRBJ2-2	TRBV12-3/TRBV12-4	TRBD2	few	CASNLAGGPGELFF	TGTGCCAGCAACCTAGCGGGGGGGCCCGGGGAGCTGTTTTTT
TRBJ2-5	TRBV6-5	NA	NA	CASSSRASRETQYF	TGTGCCAGCAGTTCCCGGGCTAGCCGGGAGACCCAGTACTTC
TRBJ1-2	TRBV10-3	TRBD1	few	CAIMDRGLGYTF	TGTGCCATCATGGACAGGGGGCTTGGCTACACCTTC
TRBJ2-5	TRBV27	TRBD1	NA	CASSRSTGGWGTQYF	TGTGCCAGCAGTCGCAGTACAGGGGGTTGGGGGACCCAGTACTTC
TRBJ1-2	TRBV29-1	NA	NA	CSGRGAEGYTF	TGCAGCGGGCGGGGGGCGGAGGGATACACCTTC
TRBJ2-2	TRBV4-2	NA	NA	CASRGGAYTGELFF	TGTGCCTCCCGAGGCGGGGCGTATACCGGGGAGCTGTTTTTT
TRBJ2-5	TRBV5-1	TRBD1	NA	CASKRAGRGSLQETQYF	TGCGCCAGCAAAAGGGCGGGCAGGGGGTCACTTCAAGAGACCCAGTACTTC
TRBJ2-6	TRBV28	NA	few	CASSGLSGLRSANVLTF	TGTGCCAGCAGCGGATTGTCGGGGCTTAGATCGGCCAACGTCCTGACTTTC
TRBJ1-6	TRBV5-1	NA	NA	CASSSQGVNSPLHF	TGCGCCAGCAGCTCTCAGGGTGTTAATTCACCCCTCCACTTT
TRBJ1-3	TRBV27	NA	NA	CASSIQATSGNTIYF	TGTGCCAGCAGTATACAGGCGACCTCTGGAAACACCATATATTTT
TRBJ1-3	TRBV20-1	NA	few	CSARGGNTIYF	TGCAGTGCTAGAGGTGGAAACACCATATATTTT
TRBJ1-2	TRBV20-1	TRBD1	medium-sized	CSAPRTGSYGYTF	TGCAGTGCTCCCCGGACAGGGTCCTATGGCTACACCTTC